One and the same sample provided the 27 T cell receptor beta chains below, sequenced in a study of blood T cell repertoires in COVID-19. The protocol was immunoSEQ multiplex PCR, while the TCRdb copy is restricted to in-frame clones and leaves out a portion. This table has about 160,000 clones, about nine tenths appearing once. Sequenced input: peripheral blood. The receptors stem from a woman aged 60-75 years who had recovered from COVID-19.

A few counts support this clone. The chain recombines TRBV4-1 with TRBJ2-3; weak D call: TRBD2 (6 bases). The CDR3 runs 16 residues. Germline values: CDR1 MGHRA, CDR2 YSYEKL. V lost 5 bases and J 0 bases, leaving 15 bases between the germline ends. The CDR3 bases are TGCGCCAGCAGCGCTCAAGGGGAGGTGAGCACAGATACGCAGTATTTT. Its protein is CASSAQGEVSTDTQYF.

The chain carries TRBV23-1 and TRBJ2-3; 9 bases agree with TRBD1. TRBV23-1 is an ORF; its function is uncertain. This CDR3 has 16 amino acids. Unmatched junction bases numbered 8, after V lost 4 bases and J lost 3 bases. This CDR3 reads CASSPTGGTGTDTQYF. CDR3 bases: TGCGCCAGCAGTCCCACAGGAGGGACAGGGACAGATACGCAGTATTTT.

This chain joins TRBV7-2 and TRBJ2-5; no clear D. The CDR3 covers 13 residues. V was trimmed by 5 bases and J by 3 bases, leaving 10 bases between them. Looked up from germline, CDR1 is SGHTA and CDR2 is FQGNSA. The CDR3 is CASSPDIKETQYF. Here the CDR3 DNA reads TGTGCCAGCAGCCCTGACATAAAAGAGACCCAGTACTTC.

The V call is TRBV5-1, the J call TRBJ1-2; D is perhaps TRBD1 (6 bases). V shed 4 bases and J shed 2 bases, with 9 bases lying between them. In germline, CDR1 is SGHRS, CDR2 YFSETQ. This CDR3 has 13 amino acids. CDR3: CASSPGVNYGYTF. CDR3 sequence (DNA): TGCGCCAGCAGCCCAGGGGTAAACTATGGCTACACCTTC.

The CDR3 DNA sequence: TGTGCCAGCAGTACCCACAGGGCAGGTCAGCCCCAGCATTTT. Translating it yields CASSTHRAGQPQHF. The chain employs TRBV28 and TRBJ1-5; possible D gene TRBD1, 6 bases. Germline V gene data show CDR1 as MDHEN and CDR2 as SYDVKM. Trimming cost V 5 bases and J 6 bases, with 14 bases left between them. This CDR3 spans 14 amino acids.

This chain joins TRBV29-1 and TRBJ1-1; D is possibly TRBD1 (5 bases). In germline, CDR1 is SQVTM, CDR2 ANQGSEA. V was cut by 3 bases and J by 2 bases, with 10 bases left in between. The CDR3 sequence is 13 residues long. The DNA of the CDR3 is TGCAGCGTTGATAAAGGGGTCAACACTGAAGCTTTCTTT. This gives the protein CSVDKGVNTEAFF.

V usage is TRBV24-1 and J usage is TRBJ2-3; perhaps TRBD1 as D (5 bases). The CDR3 totals 13 residues. V was clipped by 3 bases and J by 7 bases, with 10 bases between them. The germline gives CDR1 KGHDR, CDR2 SFDVKD. Here the CDR3 reads CATSDPGLNTQYF. CDR3 DNA sequence: TGTGCCACCAGTGATCCAGGGCTTAATACGCAGTATTTT.

The chain joins TRBV9 to TRBJ1-6; D is uncertain. The germline CDR1 and CDR2 sequences are SGDLS and YYNGEE. The CDR3 length is 14 residues. V lost 6 bases to trimming and J lost 7 bases, with 14 bases between them. CDR3 loop: CASTRQPLNSPLHF. The DNA of the CDR3 is TGTGCCAGCACTAGGCAGCCGTTAAATTCACCCCTCCACTTT.

This chain uses TRBV9 with TRBJ1-3; TRBD1 aligns across 7 bases. This CDR3 spans 16 amino acids. Germline-derived CDR1 and CDR2 are SGDLS and YYNGEE. After removal of 0 bases from V and 4 bases from J, the junction contained 7 bases not matched to a gene. CDR3 amino acids: CASSVVATGVGNTIYF. The DNA for the CDR3 is TGTGCCAGCAGCGTAGTAGCAACAGGGGTCGGAAACACCATATATTTT.

V gene TRBV28 combines with J gene TRBJ2-5, with TRBD2 matching over 9 bases. Germline V CDR1 and CDR2: MDHEN, SYDVKM. V trimming: 6 bases; J trimming: 1 base; junction bases outside the gene matches: 15. The CDR3 sequence is 18 residues long. The CDR3 nucleotides read TGTGCCAGCAGGTCCGACTTTGCGGGGGGGAATATCCAAGAGACCCAGTACTTC. As protein: CASRSDFAGGNIQETQYF.

The gene calls are TRBV24-1 and TRBJ1-5; TRBD1 agrees at 7 bases. The CDR3 consists of 13 residues. Germline CDR1 is KGHDR and CDR2 is SFDVKD. V shed 3 bases, J shed 7 bases, and the junction held 2 bases outside the gene matches. This chain's CDR3 is CATSDDRDQPQHF. The CDR3 region has the DNA TGTGCCACCAGTGATGACAGGGACCAGCCCCAGCATTTT.

This chain uses TRBV11-2 with TRBJ2-7; a weak D match, TRBD2 (6 bases). The germline V gene has CDR1 SGHAT and CDR2 FQNNGV. V was trimmed by 5 bases and J by 6 bases, leaving 17 bases between them. CDR3 length: 14 amino acids. The CDR3 protein is CASSARGNSGEQYF. CDR3 coding DNA: TGTGCCAGCAGCGCACGGGGGAACTCCGGCGAGCAGTACTTC.

This clone came up once. V and J are TRBV3-1 (or the pseudogene TRBV3-2) and TRBJ1-3, with D unresolved. This CDR3 spans 15 amino acids. CDR1 is LGHDT and CDR2 is YNNKEL in the germline V gene (reference sequence). V shed 0 bases and J shed 0 bases, with 6 bases lying between them. The CDR3 nucleotides are TGTGCCAGCAGCCAAGATACGGTCTCTGGAAACACCATATATTTT. It is translated as CASSQDTVSGNTIYF.

Worth noting for this clone: Since the CDR3 does not end with the conserved phenylalanine or tryptophan, this likely comes from a read error. The DNA is omitted, as the CDR3 cannot be located on it reliably, and the CDR3 follows TCRdb's listing. V usage is TRBV28 and J usage is TRBJ2-7; TRBD2 is taken as the D call from the table, unchecked against the DNA. The CDR3 extends over 13 residues, inclusive of both ends. Per the germline V gene, CDR1 is MDHEN and CDR2 is SYDVKM. The CDR3 reads CASSLSQRGRQEI.

This chain links TRBV2 with TRBJ1-6; 7 bases match TRBD1. This CDR3 comprises 14 residues. J was trimmed by 11 bases and V by 8 bases; bases with no gene match: 12. CDR1 is SNHLY, CDR2 FYNNEI, per germline. CDR3 residues: CASQRQGADPPLHF. Here the CDR3 DNA reads TGTGCCAGCCAAAGACAGGGTGCAGATCCACCCCTCCACTTT.

The chain uses TRBV27 and TRBJ2-7, with 7 nucleotides matching TRBD2. Unmatched junction bases numbered 7, after V lost 4 bases and J lost 4 bases. The length of the CDR3 is 14 residues. Germline lookup yields CDR1 MNHEY and CDR2 SMNVEV (reference sequence). Written as DNA, the CDR3 is TGTGCCAGCAGTTCGGCGGGAGCGCTATACGAGCAGTACTTC. Protein: CASSSAGALYEQYF.

This clone was observed a handful of times. This chain uses TRBV5-1 with TRBJ1-5, with a tentative D call TRBD1 (6 bases). CDR3 size: 12 residues. The V gene's germline CDR1 is SGHRS and CDR2 YFSETQ. Written as DNA, the CDR3 is TGCGGCTTACAGGGAATCAATCAGCCCCAGCATTTT. This codes for CGLQGINQPQHF.

The gene calls are TRBV4-1 and TRBJ1-5, with D possibly matching TRBD1 (5 bases). Germline-derived CDR1 and CDR2 are MGHRA and YSYEKL. The CDR3 sequence is 15 residues long. The V gene lost 2 bases and the J gene lost 5 bases, with 13 bases spanning the gap. This CDR3 is CASSQFGQGDQPQHF. In DNA, the CDR3 is TGCGCCAGCAGCCAATTCGGGCAGGGCGATCAGCCCCAGCATTTT.

The CDR3 region has the DNA TGTGCCAGCAGCTCATTCTCGCCGGTAAACTATGGCTACACCTTC. The encoded protein is CASSSFSPVNYGYTF. V gene TRBV7-9 combines with J gene TRBJ1-2; D is unresolved. In germline, CDR1 is SEHNR, CDR2 FQNEAQ (reference sequence). There are 15 residues in the CDR3. The V end lost 4 bases, the J end lost 2 bases, and 14 bases lay between the germline ends.

This chain connects TRBV5-1 to TRBJ2-1; TRBD2 matches 8 bases. The germline V gene has CDR1 SGHRS and CDR2 YFSETQ. CDR3 length: 16 residues. V trimming: 0 bases; J trimming: 9 bases; junction bases outside the gene matches: 11. CDR3 amino acids: CASSLAGGPNFFEQFF. CDR3 DNA: TGCGCCAGCAGCTTGGCGGGGGGGCCTAATTTCTTTGAGCAGTTCTTC.

As regards this clone: An end of the junction does not agree with germline; a read error may underlie this. V is TRBV11-2 and J is TRBJ1-2; 9 nucleotides agree with TRBD1. The CDR3 covers 12 residues. CDR1 and CDR2 from the germline V gene are SGHAT and FQNNGV. The CDR3 nucleotides read TGTGCCAGCAGCCTAACCCCGGGACAGGGACGCTTC. Protein sequence: CASSLTPGQGRF.

The J gene is TRBJ2-3, the V gene TRBV9, with TRBD2 matching 9 bases. The CDR3 is 16 amino acids. Germline-derived CDR1 and CDR2 are SGDLS and YYNGEE. V lost 1 base, J lost 2 bases, and 5 bases stayed unmatched. The CDR3: CASSVLSGGDTDTQYF. The CDR3 DNA follows: TGTGCCAGCAGCGTACTTAGCGGGGGAGACACAGATACGCAGTATTTT.

The chain has TRBV4-3 and TRBJ2-1, with a tentative D call TRBD1 (5 bases). V was pared by 0 bases and J by 7 bases, with 13 bases between. Germline CDR1 is LGHNA and CDR2 is YSLEER. The CDR3 spans 15 residues. The CDR3 loop is CASSQEKAGWNEQFF. The CDR3 DNA sequence: TGCGCCAGCAGCCAAGAGAAGGCAGGGTGGAATGAGCAGTTCTTC.

The genes are TRBV6-2 or TRBV6-3 and TRBJ1-6, with TRBD1 identical over 8 bases. V shed 5 bases and J 6 bases; nucleotides not matched to a gene: 6. Germline CDR1 MNHEY, CDR2 SVGEGT. The CDR3 is made up of 15 amino acids. The CDR3, as DNA: TGTGCCAGCAGTGGACGGACAGGGTCTAATTCACCCCTCCACTTT. Translated, it gives CASSGRTGSNSPLHF.

The chain links TRBV3-1 (or the pseudogene TRBV3-2) to TRBJ1-4, with D hard to call. With 6 bases removed from V and 3 bases from J, the gap between germline ends came to 11 bases. The germline gives CDR1 LGHDT, CDR2 YNNKEL (reference sequence). The CDR3 runs 14 residues. As DNA, the CDR3 is TGTGCCAGCAGTCGGGCGGGGTCTAATGAAAAACTGTTTTTT. Amino acid sequence: CASSRAGSNEKLFF.

The rearrangement joins TRBV21-1 to TRBJ1-1; the DNA was not compared with TRBD1, the D call given in the table. TRBV21-1 is assigned pseudogene status. This CDR3 spans 14 amino acids. CDR3 nucleotides: TGTGCCAGCAGCAAGGCTCCCTCGAACACTGAAGCTTTCTTT. The encoded protein is CASSKAPSNTEAFF.

CDR3 nucleotide sequence: TGTGCCAGTACCTTTTGGACGCGGGGGGGCGACAAAAACATTCAGTACTTC. Translation: CASTFWTRGGDKNIQYF. This sequence joins TRBV19 and TRBJ2-4; 9 bases are shared with TRBD2. Germline CDR1 LNHDA, CDR2 SQIVND (reference sequence). Trimming removed 7 bases from V and 3 bases from J; junction bases left unmatched: 13. There are 17 residues in the CDR3.